The present entry profiles one T cell receptor (beta chain) with its context. The record originates from a study of blood T cell repertoires in COVID-19. Study overall: Samples of COVID-19 (acute and convalescent) were obtained from the United States, Italy and Spain. PBMCs, B-cell-depleted T cells, or T cells provided the cDNA or gDNA that made up the material.

The assay was immunoSEQ multiplex PCR, and TCRdb's table has in-frame clones only and misses some. The table lists approximately 400,000 clones, around 89% of them singletons. The ends lost 4 bases at V and 0 bases at J; junction bases unmatched: 9. This CDR3 has 17 amino acids. V gene TRBV23-1 combines with J gene TRBJ2-7; 10 nucleotides agree with TRBD1. TRBV23-1 is reported as an ORF; its role is uncertain. The receptor was isolated from a man aged 35-49 years with acute or convalescent COVID-19. Material: peripheral blood. The CDR3 here is CASSRERQGANSYEQYF. Written as DNA, the CDR3 is TGCGCCAGCAGTCGAGAAAGACAGGGGGCAAACTCCTACGAGCAGTACTTC.